This T cell receptor (beta chain) was documented in a study of blood T cell repertoires in COVID-19. The repertoire was sequenced with immunoSEQ multiplex PCR; TCRdb's copy has only in-frame clones and lacks some. The table has 100,000 to 150,000 clones, roughly 80% seen once. CDR3 size: 15 residues. V was pared by 0 bases and J by 4 bases, with 4 bases of the junction left unmatched. Looked up from germline, CDR1 is SGHKS and CDR2 is YYEKEE (reference sequence). Sequenced sample: peripheral blood. J is TRBJ2-3 and V is TRBV5-5; TRBD2 matches 8 bases. The sequence came from a man aged 60-69 years with acute or convalescent COVID-19. The CDR3 here is CASSLDLAGSDTQYF. CDR3 sequence (DNA): TGTGCCAGCAGCTTGGATTTAGCGGGATCAGATACGCAGTATTTT.